This is a list of T cell receptor beta chains from one sample in a study of T cell responses to AZD1222 COVID-19 vaccine. Assay: immunoSEQ multiplex PCR; the TCRdb copy retains only in-frame clones and omits some. In the table there are roughly 55,000 clones, roughly nine tenths of which are singletons. The source was peripheral blood, collected on day 0 of AZD1222 vaccination. All receptors derive from an adult in good health. The CDR3 runs from the conserved cysteine through the conserved F or W.

J gene: TRBJ1-5
V gene: TRBV28
CDR3 protein: CASGNRVQPQHF

J gene: TRBJ1-5
V gene: TRBV2
CDR3 protein: CASSWTGSNQPQHF

J gene: TRBJ2-5
V gene: TRBV12-3/TRBV12-4
CDR3 protein: CASSFRQAETQYF

J gene: TRBJ2-3
V gene: TRBV19
CDR3 protein: CASSSPGAGAGTDTQYF

J gene: TRBJ2-7
V gene: TRBV7-8
CDR3 protein: CASSLGTSVAYEQYF

J gene: TRBJ1-1
V gene: TRBV6-5
CDR3 protein: CASSSPSPPNTEAFF

J gene: TRBJ2-1
V gene: TRBV3-1/TRBV3-2
CDR3 protein: CASNQGPSNEQFF

J gene: TRBJ2-1
V gene: TRBV7-9
CDR3 protein: CASSSFNEQFF

J gene: TRBJ2-1
V gene: TRBV9
CDR3 protein: CASSPVLGGSGNEQFF

J gene: TRBJ2-1
V gene: TRBV5-8
CDR3 protein: CASSPGQGTYNEQFF

J gene: TRBJ1-5
V gene: TRBV19
CDR3 protein: CASSVLRGRNQPQHF

J gene: TRBJ2-2
V gene: TRBV19
CDR3 protein: CASSIGGPGELFF

J gene: TRBJ1-6
V gene: TRBV18
CDR3 protein: CASSPPGRDNSPLHF

J gene: TRBJ2-7
V gene: TRBV28
CDR3 protein: CASVGIPYEQYF

J gene: TRBJ2-7
V gene: TRBV5-1
CDR3 protein: CASSLVQFGNEQYF

J gene: TRBJ1-3
V gene: TRBV27
CDR3 protein: CASSFVGVGNTIYF

J gene: TRBJ1-2
V gene: TRBV10-3
CDR3 protein: CAISDNSRLQGGYTF

J gene: TRBJ2-1
V gene: TRBV3-1/TRBV3-2
CDR3 protein: CASKLAGMVEQFF

J gene: TRBJ2-3
V gene: TRBV9
CDR3 protein: CASSVGTSGGTDTQYF

J gene: TRBJ2-2
V gene: TRBV6-5
CDR3 protein: CASRPQGSGELFF

J gene: TRBJ2-3
V gene: TRBV2
CDR3 protein: CASQIAGGSDTQYF

J gene: TRBJ2-7
V gene: TRBV19
CDR3 protein: CASSMTGTSGTLPYEQYF

J gene: TRBJ2-7
V gene: TRBV19
CDR3 protein: CASSTPSRQGTYEQYF

J gene: TRBJ2-5
V gene: TRBV24-1
CDR3 protein: CATGSTGLAGGETQYF

J gene: TRBJ1-2
V gene: TRBV28
CDR3 protein: CASSLVGYGYTF

J gene: TRBJ2-3
V gene: TRBV29-1
CDR3 protein: CSVESLAGSTDTQYF

J gene: TRBJ1-1
V gene: TRBV7-6
CDR3 protein: CASSLGDLEAFF

J gene: TRBJ2-7
V gene: TRBV7-8
CDR3 protein: CASSPGLAGVGAYEQYF

J gene: TRBJ1-1
V gene: TRBV5-1
CDR3 protein: CASSPGTGYTEAFF

J gene: TRBJ2-7
V gene: TRBV5-4
CDR3 protein: CASSMGQAAYEQYF

J gene: TRBJ2-1
V gene: TRBV3-1/TRBV3-2
CDR3 protein: CASGAGGLSYNEQFF

J gene: TRBJ2-1
V gene: TRBV5-1
CDR3 protein: CASSAGQGRGNEQFF

J gene: TRBJ2-5
V gene: TRBV6-5
CDR3 protein: CASHGAGTLEETQYF

J gene: TRBJ1-1
V gene: TRBV7-9
CDR3 protein: CASSATEAFF

J gene: TRBJ2-3
V gene: TRBV6-1
CDR3 protein: CASSEALTSGTSFPDTQYF

J gene: TRBJ1-5
V gene: TRBV7-9
CDR3 protein: CASSLGTNQPQHF

J gene: TRBJ2-3
V gene: TRBV11-2
CDR3 protein: CASSKNTEDTQYF

J gene: TRBJ1-3
V gene: TRBV28
CDR3 protein: CASSSLDRGLGNTIYF

J gene: TRBJ1-4
V gene: TRBV7-2
CDR3 protein: CASSLGQGRSEKLFF

J gene: TRBJ1-2
V gene: TRBV18
CDR3 protein: CASSPDREYGYTF

J gene: TRBJ2-3
V gene: TRBV5-5
CDR3 protein: CASTPGVGLGTDTQYF

J gene: TRBJ1-2
V gene: TRBV19
CDR3 protein: CASSSGSSNYGYTF

J gene: TRBJ2-1
V gene: TRBV30
CDR3 protein: CACQTDSYNEQFF

J gene: TRBJ2-5
V gene: TRBV18
CDR3 protein: CASSPGSQETQYF

J gene: TRBJ2-1
V gene: TRBV19
CDR3 protein: CASSTGTSYNEQFF

J gene: TRBJ2-7
V gene: TRBV5-4
CDR3 protein: CASSRQGEGAEYF

J gene: TRBJ2-7
V gene: TRBV7-6
CDR3 protein: CASSFAGTGLYEQYF

J gene: TRBJ2-3
V gene: TRBV7-9
CDR3 protein: CASSETSHGTDTQYF

J gene: TRBJ2-1
V gene: TRBV7-9
CDR3 protein: CASTSLAGDNEQFF

J gene: TRBJ2-1
V gene: TRBV11-3
CDR3 protein: CASSLAGDGSYNEQFF

J gene: TRBJ2-1
V gene: TRBV20-1
CDR3 protein: CSGALQGEQFF

J gene: TRBJ2-3
V gene: TRBV28
CDR3 protein: CASSKIRGLRTDTQYF

J gene: TRBJ1-1
V gene: TRBV6-1
CDR3 protein: CASTGEGWRNTEAFF

J gene: TRBJ2-2
V gene: TRBV12-3/TRBV12-4
CDR3 protein: CASSLLNGELFF

J gene: TRBJ2-1
V gene: TRBV19
CDR3 protein: CATSNPGPGTYNEQFF